The 25 T cell receptor beta chains presented below share a single source sample, sequenced in a study of T cells in Graves' hyperthyroidism and ophthalmopathy. The source material, RNA transcripts, was used to amplify TCR beta CDR3 regions. Primed by the HTBI set, a first-round RT-PCR was run on the TCR CDR3. MiXCR was run by TCRdb on the multiplex PCR reads, yielding one entry per CDR3 protein. This table holds about 410,000 distinct CDR3 sequences, around 15% found once. The sequenced sample consisted of blood. The receptors were gathered from a man in his late teens or twenties with Graves' ophthalmopathy.

Written as DNA, the CDR3 is TGCAGTGCTCTGGACCGGGACAGTGCAACTAATGAAAAACTGTTTTTT. Residues: CSALDRDSATNEKLFF. This chain connects TRBV20-1 to TRBJ1-4; 7 bases align to TRBD1. The ends lost 5 bases at V and 0 bases at J; junction bases unmatched: 9. Germline CDR1 DFQATT, CDR2 SNEGSKA (reference sequence). This CDR3 is 16 amino acids long.

This chain's CDR3 is CASSLADSNQPQHF. CDR3 bases: TGTGCCAGCAGCTTGGCAGATAGCAATCAGCCCCAGCATTTT. V is TRBV7-6 and J is TRBJ1-5; D call uncertain. Germline V CDR1 and CDR2: SGHVS, FNYEAQ. The CDR3 is 14 residues long. V lost 3 bases to trimming and J lost 0 bases, with 6 bases between them. The variable domain in full, completed from reference TRBV7-6 and TRBJ1-5, reads GAGVSQSPRYKVTKRGQDVALRCDPISGHVSLYWYRQALGQGPEFLTYFNYEAQQDKSGLPNDRFSAERPEGSISTLTIQRTEQRDSAMYRCASSLADSNQPQHFGDGTRLSIL.

This clonotype was observed many times. The rearrangement joins TRBV3-1 to TRBJ2-7; D is unclear. Germline lookup yields CDR1 LGHDT and CDR2 YNNKEL (reference sequence). This CDR3 has 14 amino acids. V was trimmed by 0 bases and J by 9 bases, leaving 15 bases between them. The chain's CDR3 is CASSQDLTVSGQYF. The CDR3 nucleotides read TGTGCCAGCAGCCAAGATCTAACGGTTTCAGGGCAGTACTTC.

This clonotype has more than one count but fewer than ten. The chain combines TRBV19 with TRBJ2-1, with 7 bases identical to TRBD1. Germline values: CDR1 LNHDA, CDR2 SQIVND (reference sequence). V shed 5 bases, J shed 8 bases, and the junction held 15 bases outside the gene matches. The CDR3 sequence is 16 residues long. This CDR3 is CASSWEPTGIIHEQFF. The CDR3 region has the DNA TGTGCCAGTAGTTGGGAACCGACAGGGATCATCCATGAGCAGTTCTTC.

The gene calls are TRBV29-1 and TRBJ1-2; 7 bases map to TRBD1. The CDR3 runs to 12 residues. With V trimmed by 3 bases and J by 8 bases, 6 bases remained unmatched. Looked up from germline, CDR1 is SQVTM and CDR2 is ANQGSEA. CDR3 sequence reads: CSVDRDRAGYTF. The CDR3 DNA is TGCAGCGTTGACAGAGACAGGGCAGGCTACACCTTC.

The rearrangement uses TRBV29-1 and TRBJ2-5; 8 positions agree with TRBD2. The CDR3 has 13 residues. Germline-derived CDR1 and CDR2 are SQVTM and ANQGSEA. The V gene end was trimmed by 7 bases and the J gene end by 4 bases; junction bases not matched to a gene: 8. CDR3 region: CSGRTSRGETQYF. CDR3 coding DNA: TGCAGCGGCCGGACTAGCAGGGGAGAGACCCAGTACTTC.

This clonotype was observed many times. The genes are TRBV18 and TRBJ1-5, with a tentative D call TRBD1 (5 bases). There are 14 residues in the CDR3. Germline V gene sequence: CDR1 KGHSH, CDR2 LQKENI. Trimming left V 3 bases short and J 4 bases short, with 10 bases between. CDR3: CASSPLQENQPQHF. CDR3 DNA sequence: TGTGCCAGCTCACCCTTACAGGAAAATCAGCCCCAGCATTTT.

This clonotype has a count of ten or more. This CDR3 reads CASRIAGGSDEQFF. The CDR3, as DNA: TGCGCCAGCAGAATAGCGGGAGGGTCCGATGAGCAGTTCTTC. The gene calls are TRBV5-1 and TRBJ2-1, with TRBD2 matching 11 bases. The ends lost 5 bases at V and 8 bases at J; junction bases unmatched: 6. The CDR3 is made up of 14 amino acids. Germline values: CDR1 SGHRS, CDR2 YFSETQ.

This clonotype came up many times. The chain is built from TRBV30 and TRBJ1-1, with TRBD1 as a possible D gene (6 bases). The CDR3 is made up of 14 amino acids. Trimming took off 0 bases at V and 1 base at J, with 9 bases between the two ends. In germline, CDR1 is GTSNPN, CDR2 SVGIG (reference sequence). CDR3 nucleotide sequence: TGTGCCTGGAGTGTATCAGGGGCGAACACTGAAGCTTTCTTT. This codes for CAWSVSGANTEAFF.

This clonotype appeared many times. The chain is built from TRBV6-1 and TRBJ1-5; D gene unclear. Germline CDR1 is MNHNS and CDR2 is SASEGT. This CDR3 comprises 15 residues. The V end was cut by 7 bases, the J end by 0 bases, with 13 bases between. The CDR3 nucleotides are TGTGCCAGCAAAGAGGCAGCTTATAGCAATCAGCCCCAGCATTTT. Protein: CASKEAAYSNQPQHF.

In this sample, this clonotype turned up many times. V usage is TRBV20-1 and J usage is TRBJ2-7, with unresolved D. The V and J ends lost 4 bases and 2 bases respectively, with 9 bases between them. The CDR3 covers 12 residues. Germline V gives CDR1 DFQATT, CDR2 SNEGSKA (reference sequence). The CDR3 coding sequence is TGCAGTGCTACCGACGGACCCTACGAGCAGTACTTC. Encoded protein: CSATDGPYEQYF.

V is TRBV25-1 and J is TRBJ2-7; 9 bases map to TRBD2. CDR3 size: 17 residues. V lost 5 bases and J lost 4; bases outside the gene matches: 15. The germline V gene has CDR1 MGHDK and CDR2 SYGVNS. As DNA, the CDR3 is TGTGCCAGCAGTAGTCCTTTAACGGCGGGAGGGGCATACGAGCAGTACTTC. Its protein product is CASSSPLTAGGAYEQYF.

This clonotype was detected many times. V is TRBV11-3 and J is TRBJ1-6; tentatively, D is TRBD1 (6 bases). Germline CDR1 and CDR2: SGHNT and YENEEA. V was shortened by 0 bases and J by 0 bases, with 12 bases between the two germline ends. The CDR3 totals 18 residues. CDR3 DNA sequence: TGTGCCAGCAGCTTAGATCAAGGGGGATCCTCCTATAATTCACCCCTCCACTTT. Translated: CASSLDQGGSSYNSPLHF.

The chain links TRBV13 to TRBJ2-3; D is possibly TRBD1 or TRBD2 (5 bases each). This CDR3 comprises 15 residues. The V and J ends lost 7 bases and 0 bases respectively, with 14 bases between them. The germline V gene encodes CDR1 PRHDT and CDR2 FYEKMQ (reference sequence). CDR3 DNA: TGTGCCAGCACCACCTGGGGGATCAGCACAGATACGCAGTATTTT. This gives the protein CASTTWGISTDTQYF.

The chain is built from TRBV7-9 and TRBJ1-3; a possible D gene is TRBD1 (5 bases). The germline V gene encodes CDR1 SEHNR and CDR2 FQNEAQ (reference sequence). This CDR3 region has 16 residues. V shed 9 bases and J shed 0 bases, with 18 bases lying between them. The CDR3 DNA reads as TGTGCCAGTAAAGAACAGGCTTACCTCTCTGGAAACACCATATATTTT. It encodes CASKEQAYLSGNTIYF. Looking up the rest from reference TRBV7-9 and TRBJ1-3 gives the full variable domain: DTGVSQNPRHKITKRGQNVTFRCDPISEHNRLYWYRQTLGQGPEFLTYFQNEAQLEKSRLLSDRFSAERPKGSFSTLEIQRTEQGDSAMYLCASKEQAYLSGNTIYFGEGSWLTVV.

At least ten counts were recorded for this clonotype. CDR3 DNA: TGCGCCAGCAGCTCCCAGGTGGGGACAGGTTACAATGAGCAGTTCTTC. It encodes CASSSQVGTGYNEQFF. The chain employs TRBV5-1 and TRBJ2-1, with 8 nucleotides matching TRBD1. J was trimmed by 4 bases and V by 3 bases; bases with no gene match: 9. The CDR3 is made up of 16 amino acids. CDR1 and CDR2 (germline): SGHRS, YFSETQ.

This clonotype was counted a few times. The chain carries TRBV13 and TRBJ2-5; the match to TRBD2 covers 8 bases. The CDR3 covers 16 residues. Trimming removed 2 bases from V and 4 bases from J; junction bases left unmatched: 9. Germline values: CDR1 PRHDT, CDR2 FYEKMQ (reference sequence). The CDR3 region is CASSLPRGGGLETQYF. DNA of the CDR3: TGTGCCAGCAGCTTACCCCGGGGCGGGGGGTTAGAGACCCAGTACTTC.

The chain links TRBV6-1 to TRBJ2-7; D possibly corresponds to TRBD1 (6 bases). V was clipped by 5 bases and J by 0 bases, with 17 bases between them. Per the germline V gene, CDR1 is MNHNS and CDR2 is SASEGT. The CDR3 is 16 amino acids. Here the CDR3 DNA reads TGTGCCAGCAGTCGGCCCTCACAGGGCCCCTCCTACGAGCAGTACTTC. Residues: CASSRPSQGPSYEQYF.

The V call is TRBV30, the J call TRBJ2-7; D not certain. V was pared by 2 bases and J by 4 bases, with 18 bases between. In germline, CDR1 is GTSNPN, CDR2 SVGIG (reference sequence). CDR3 size: 15 residues. CDR3 sequence reads: CAWSPWVGGGYEQYF. The CDR3 DNA is TGTGCCTGGAGTCCCTGGGTGGGCGGTGGTTACGAGCAGTACTTC. Combining the CDR3 with reference TRBV30 and TRBJ2-7 gives the whole variable domain SQTIHQWPATLVQPVGSPLSLECTVEGTSNPNLYWYRQAAGRGLQLLFYSVGIGQISSEVPQNLSASRPQDRQFILSSKKLLLSDSGFYLCAWSPWVGGGYEQYFGPGTRLTVT.

This clonotype turned up a few times. The rearrangement links TRBV6-5 to TRBJ1-5; no clear D gene. Trimming stripped 4 bases from V and 5 bases from J, with 15 bases between. This CDR3 has 15 residues. Looked up from germline, CDR1 is MNHEY and CDR2 is SVGAGI. The CDR3 DNA reads TGTGCCAGCAGTTTACTCCAGGCAGATGATCAGCCCCAGCATTTT. Its translation: CASSLLQADDQPQHF.

At least ten counts were recorded for this clonotype. The chain combines TRBV6-1 with TRBJ2-1, with D perhaps matching TRBD1 (6 bases). The CDR3 is 15 amino acids. CDR1 is MNHNS, CDR2 SASEGT, per germline. Trimming removed 5 bases from V and 6 bases from J, with 17 bases in between. The CDR3 DNA reads TGTGCCAGCAGTAGTCTGACAGGCCGGCGCAATGAGCAGTTCTTC. Encoded protein: CASSSLTGRRNEQFF.

The genes are TRBV4-2 and TRBJ2-3; D possibly corresponds to TRBD2 (5 bases). The V gene's germline CDR1 is LGHNA and CDR2 YNFKEQ. This CDR3 contains 13 residues. V lost 1 base and J lost 10, with 12 bases in between. The CDR3 protein is CASSQGTADAQYF. The CDR3 DNA follows: TGTGCCAGCAGCCAAGGGACTGCCGATGCGCAGTATTTT.

This clonotype was found many times. V is TRBV13 and J is TRBJ2-1; D is undetermined. V was cut by 5 bases and J by 10 bases, with 27 bases left in between. Germline V CDR1 and CDR2: PRHDT, FYEKMQ (reference sequence). This CDR3 is 17 amino acids long. CDR3 protein: CASSLLGRLDVQWEQFF. The CDR3 nucleotides read TGTGCCAGCAGCCTCCTGGGTCGGCTAGATGTTCAGTGGGAGCAGTTCTTC.

This clonotype was observed at least ten times. The chain carries TRBV7-9 and TRBJ2-1; maybe TRBD2 (7 bases). Germline CDR1 is SEHNR and CDR2 is FQNEAQ (reference sequence). The CDR3 loop spans 14 amino acids. The V end lost 1 base, the J end lost 13 bases, and 17 bases lay between the germline ends. CDR3 bases: TGTGCCAGCAGCTTAGGACGGGGGGCGGGAGTCCAGTTCTTC. Translating it yields CASSLGRGAGVQFF.

The V gene is TRBV4-1, the J gene TRBJ1-2; 8 bases map to TRBD1. Germline CDR1 is MGHRA and CDR2 is YSYEKL. The CDR3 totals 15 residues. Trimming removed 8 bases from V and 5 bases from J; junction bases left unmatched: 13. Here the CDR3 reads CASGLGAQGGYGYTF. The DNA of the CDR3 is TGCGCCAGCGGTCTTGGGGCACAGGGGGGGTATGGCTACACCTTC.